This T cell receptor (beta chain) was sequenced during a study of cytomegalovirus exposure and HLA in healthy donors. Germline V gene lookup returns CDR1 LNHNV and CDR2 YYDKDF (reference sequence). Trimming stripped 0 bases from V and 2 bases from J, with 5 bases between. This CDR3 comprises 13 residues. PCR primers comprised 60 Vbeta and 13 Jbeta primers. The assay was immunoSEQ multiplex PCR, and TCRdb's table has in-frame clones only and misses some. The repertoire consists of more than 100,000 clones, with around 10% occurring once and the leading ten covering 6.5% to 8.5%. The V call is TRBV15, the J call TRBJ2-7; a possible D gene is TRBD2 (5 bases). Material: PBMCs. This receptor was obtained from a woman in her thirties or forties in good health and CMV-seropositive. This chain's CDR3 is CATSRDGTYEQYF. CDR3 nucleotides: TGTGCCACCAGCAGAGACGGGACCTACGAGCAGTACTTC.